The rows below give T cell receptor beta chains drawn from one sample of a study of identifying expanded T cells in peripheral blood. Here immunoSEQ multiplex PCR was the method, and the copy in TCRdb shows in-frame clones only, minus some. The sample lists approximately 100,000 clones, 87% seen once, with 15% to 20% in the top ten. The sample taken for sequencing was blood. Receptor source: a person between 18 and 75 years old in good health. Each CDR3 is given without its conserved first and last residue. Size is stated for part of the rows, as once, few or many counts, or as a class when the clone is expanded.

size,V,CDR3
.,TRBV6-5,ASSHNRNSNQPQH
.,TRBV18,ASSRDQGGLSEAF
.,TRBV4-2,ASSQDPGVQSYEQY
.,TRBV7-2,ASSISTDTQY
.,TRBV4-3,ASSQVAQGWYEQY
.,TRBV28,ASSLGTGVKVMAGGPTDTQY
.,TRBV15,ATSRDKGDSRGDTEAF
.,TRBV5-5,ASSFTVADTQY
.,TRBV18,ASSPMSGGAGNEQF
.,TRBV6-5,ASSYSGTGAGELF
.,TRBV6-5,ASSLTRAYEQY
.,TRBV6-5,ASSYSATGGYEQY
.,TRBV4-3,ASSQGVFGATDTQY
.,TRBV19,ASSAGQVYEQY
.,TRBV7-2,ASSFQGLSSRDYEQY
.,TRBV14,ASSQDWREQF
.,TRBV28,ASSHAGSSSYNEQF
.,TRBV5-1,ASSLSGGNDQPQH
.,TRBV4-1,ASSLGFGGDSPLH
once,TRBV7-3,ASSLKSNYGYT
.,TRBV28,ASRRGSSGANVLT